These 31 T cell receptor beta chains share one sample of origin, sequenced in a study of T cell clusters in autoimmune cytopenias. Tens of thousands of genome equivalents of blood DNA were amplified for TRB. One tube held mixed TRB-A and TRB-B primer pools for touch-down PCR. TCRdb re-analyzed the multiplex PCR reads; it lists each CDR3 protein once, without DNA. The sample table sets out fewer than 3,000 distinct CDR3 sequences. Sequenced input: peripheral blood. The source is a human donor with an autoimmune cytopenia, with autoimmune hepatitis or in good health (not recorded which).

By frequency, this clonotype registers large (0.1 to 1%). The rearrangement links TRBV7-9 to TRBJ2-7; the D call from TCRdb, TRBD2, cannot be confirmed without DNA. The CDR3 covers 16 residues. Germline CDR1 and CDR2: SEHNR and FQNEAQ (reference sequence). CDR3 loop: CASSLEASSRPYEQYF.

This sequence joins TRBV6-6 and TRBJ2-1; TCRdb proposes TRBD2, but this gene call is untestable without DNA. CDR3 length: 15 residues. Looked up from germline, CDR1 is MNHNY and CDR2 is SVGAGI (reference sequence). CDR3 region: CASSAPGLESNEQFF.

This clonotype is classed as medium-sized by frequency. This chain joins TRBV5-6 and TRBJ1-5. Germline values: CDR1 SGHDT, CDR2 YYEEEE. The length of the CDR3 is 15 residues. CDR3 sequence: CASSSQGHSNQPQHF. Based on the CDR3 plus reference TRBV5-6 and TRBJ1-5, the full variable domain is DAGVTQSPTHLIKTRGQQVTLRCSPKSGHDTVSWYQQALGQGPQFIFQYYEEEERQRGNFPDRFSGHQFPNYSSELNVNALLLGDSALYLCASSSQGHSNQPQHFGDGTRLSIL.

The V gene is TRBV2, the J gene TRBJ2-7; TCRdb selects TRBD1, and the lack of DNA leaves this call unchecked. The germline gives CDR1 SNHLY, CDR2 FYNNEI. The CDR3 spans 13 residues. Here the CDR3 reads CASNLGGGYEQYF.

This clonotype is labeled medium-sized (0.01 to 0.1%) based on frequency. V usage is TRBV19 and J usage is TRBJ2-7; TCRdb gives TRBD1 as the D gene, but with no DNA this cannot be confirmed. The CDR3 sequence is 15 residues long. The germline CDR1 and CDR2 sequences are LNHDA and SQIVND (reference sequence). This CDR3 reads CASSDRGTGTYEQYF.

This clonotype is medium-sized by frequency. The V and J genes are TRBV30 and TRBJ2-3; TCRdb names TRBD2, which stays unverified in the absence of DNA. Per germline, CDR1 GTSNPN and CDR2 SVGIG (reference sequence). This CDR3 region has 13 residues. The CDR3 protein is CAWSYGLGRFWYF. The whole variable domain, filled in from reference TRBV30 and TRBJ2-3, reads SQTIHQWPATLVQPVGSPLSLECTVEGTSNPNLYWYRQAAGRGLQLLFYSVGIGQISSEVPQNLSASRPQDRQFILSSKKLLLSDSGFYLCAWSYGLGRFWYFGPGTRLTVL.

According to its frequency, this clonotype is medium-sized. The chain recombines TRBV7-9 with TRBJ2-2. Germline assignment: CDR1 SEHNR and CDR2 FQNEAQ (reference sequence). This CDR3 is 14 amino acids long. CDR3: CASSLSAQDGELFF.

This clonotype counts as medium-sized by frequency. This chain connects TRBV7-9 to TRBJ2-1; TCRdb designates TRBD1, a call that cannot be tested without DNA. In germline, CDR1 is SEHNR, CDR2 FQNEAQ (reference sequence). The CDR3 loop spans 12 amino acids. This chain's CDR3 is CASSFTGIEQFF.

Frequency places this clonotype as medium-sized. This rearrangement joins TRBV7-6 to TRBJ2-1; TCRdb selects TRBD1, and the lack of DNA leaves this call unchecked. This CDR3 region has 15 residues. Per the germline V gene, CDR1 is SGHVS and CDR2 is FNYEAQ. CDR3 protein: CASSFTGGVGNEQFF.

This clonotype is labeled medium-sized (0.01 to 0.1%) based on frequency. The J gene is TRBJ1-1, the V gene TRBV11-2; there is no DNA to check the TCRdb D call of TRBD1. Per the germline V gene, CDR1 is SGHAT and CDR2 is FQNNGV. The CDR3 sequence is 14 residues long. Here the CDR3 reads CASSPGVWNTEAFF.

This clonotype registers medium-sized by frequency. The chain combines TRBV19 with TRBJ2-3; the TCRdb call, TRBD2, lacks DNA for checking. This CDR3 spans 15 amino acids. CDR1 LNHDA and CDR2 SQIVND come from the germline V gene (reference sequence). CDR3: CASSTGTSGTDTQYF.

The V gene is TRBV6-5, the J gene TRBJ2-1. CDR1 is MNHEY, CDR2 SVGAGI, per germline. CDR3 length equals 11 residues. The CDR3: CASSIYNEQFF.

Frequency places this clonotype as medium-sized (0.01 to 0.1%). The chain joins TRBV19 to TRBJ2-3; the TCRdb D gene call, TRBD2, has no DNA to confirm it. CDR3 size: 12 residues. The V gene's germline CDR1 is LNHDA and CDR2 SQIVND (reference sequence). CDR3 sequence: CASRLAGDTQYF.

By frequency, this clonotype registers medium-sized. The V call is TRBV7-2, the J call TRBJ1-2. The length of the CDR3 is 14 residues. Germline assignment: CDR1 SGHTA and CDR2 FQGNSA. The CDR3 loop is CASSSTRHNYGYTF.

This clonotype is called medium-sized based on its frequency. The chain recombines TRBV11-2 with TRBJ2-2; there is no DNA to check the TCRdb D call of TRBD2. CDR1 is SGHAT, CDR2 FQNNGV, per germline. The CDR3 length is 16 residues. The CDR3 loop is CASRFLAGYNTGELFF.

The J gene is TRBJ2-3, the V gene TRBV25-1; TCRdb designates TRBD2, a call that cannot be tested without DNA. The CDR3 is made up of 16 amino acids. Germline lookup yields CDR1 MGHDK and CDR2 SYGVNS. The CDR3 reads CASSTRTSGGTDTQYF. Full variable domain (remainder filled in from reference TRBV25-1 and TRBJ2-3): EADIYQTPRYLVIGTGKKITLECSQTMGHDKMYWYQQDPGMELHLIHYSYGVNSTEKGDLSSESTVSRIRTEHFPLTLESARPSHTSQYLCASSTRTSGGTDTQYFGPGTRLTVL.

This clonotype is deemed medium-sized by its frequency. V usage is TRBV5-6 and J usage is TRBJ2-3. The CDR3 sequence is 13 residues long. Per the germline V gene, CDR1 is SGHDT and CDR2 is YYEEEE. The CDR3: CASSPPGSDTQYF.

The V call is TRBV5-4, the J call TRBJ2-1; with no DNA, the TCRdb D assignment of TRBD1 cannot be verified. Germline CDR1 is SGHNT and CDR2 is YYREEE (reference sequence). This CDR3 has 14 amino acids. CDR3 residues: CASSLAIGAGEQFF.

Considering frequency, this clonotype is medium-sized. The CDR3 loop is CASSATGTSVNEQFF. The rearrangement uses TRBV5-4 and TRBJ2-1; TCRdb names TRBD2, which stays unverified in the absence of DNA. CDR1 is SGHNT and CDR2 is YYREEE in the germline V gene (reference sequence). The CDR3 is made up of 15 amino acids.

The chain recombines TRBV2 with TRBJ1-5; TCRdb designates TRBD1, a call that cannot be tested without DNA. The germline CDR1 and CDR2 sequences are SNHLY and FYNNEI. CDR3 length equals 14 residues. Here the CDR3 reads CASNAGGTNQPQHF.

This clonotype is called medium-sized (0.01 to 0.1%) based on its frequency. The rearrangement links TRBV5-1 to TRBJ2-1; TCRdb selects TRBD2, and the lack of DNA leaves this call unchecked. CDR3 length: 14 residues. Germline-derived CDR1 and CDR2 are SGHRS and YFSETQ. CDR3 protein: CASSISGTYNEQFF.

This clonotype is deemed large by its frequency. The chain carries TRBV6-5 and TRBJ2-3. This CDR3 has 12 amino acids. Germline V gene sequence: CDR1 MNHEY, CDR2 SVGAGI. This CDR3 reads CASRIDRDTQYF.

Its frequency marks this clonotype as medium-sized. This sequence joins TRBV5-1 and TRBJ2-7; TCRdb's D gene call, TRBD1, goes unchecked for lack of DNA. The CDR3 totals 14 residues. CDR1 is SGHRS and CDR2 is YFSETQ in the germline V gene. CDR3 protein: CASSLTGGNYEQYF.

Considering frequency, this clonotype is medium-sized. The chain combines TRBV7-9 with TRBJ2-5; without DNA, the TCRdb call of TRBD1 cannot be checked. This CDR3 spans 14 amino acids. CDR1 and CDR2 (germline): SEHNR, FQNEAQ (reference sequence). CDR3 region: CASSDRVSQETQYF.

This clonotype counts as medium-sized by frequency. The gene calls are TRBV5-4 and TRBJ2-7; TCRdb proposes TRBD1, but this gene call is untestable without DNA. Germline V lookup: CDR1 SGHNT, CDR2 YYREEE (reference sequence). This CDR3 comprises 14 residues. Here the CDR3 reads CASSLGGGIYEQYF.

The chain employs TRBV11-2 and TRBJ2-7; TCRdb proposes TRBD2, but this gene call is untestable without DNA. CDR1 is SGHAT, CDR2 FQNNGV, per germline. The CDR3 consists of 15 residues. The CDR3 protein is CASSPRTSGGQEQYF.

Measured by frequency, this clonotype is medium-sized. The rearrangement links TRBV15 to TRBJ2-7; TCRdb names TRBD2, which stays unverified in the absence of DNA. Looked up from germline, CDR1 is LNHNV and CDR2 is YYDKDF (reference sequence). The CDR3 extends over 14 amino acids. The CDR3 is CATSRDRTSYEQYF.

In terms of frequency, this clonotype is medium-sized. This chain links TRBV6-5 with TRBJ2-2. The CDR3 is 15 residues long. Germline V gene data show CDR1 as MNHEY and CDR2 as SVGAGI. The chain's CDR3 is CASTILTPNTGELFF.

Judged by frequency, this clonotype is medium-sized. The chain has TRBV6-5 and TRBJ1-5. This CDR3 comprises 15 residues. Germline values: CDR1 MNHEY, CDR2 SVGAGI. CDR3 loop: CASSYSGSTTQPQHF.

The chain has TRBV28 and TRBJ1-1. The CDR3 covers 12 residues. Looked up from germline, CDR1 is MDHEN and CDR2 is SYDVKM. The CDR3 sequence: CASSPRSGWTFF.

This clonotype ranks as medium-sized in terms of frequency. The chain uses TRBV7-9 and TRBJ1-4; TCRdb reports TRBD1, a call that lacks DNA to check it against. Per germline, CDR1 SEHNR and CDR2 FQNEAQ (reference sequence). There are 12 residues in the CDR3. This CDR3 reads CASSLALGAVFF.